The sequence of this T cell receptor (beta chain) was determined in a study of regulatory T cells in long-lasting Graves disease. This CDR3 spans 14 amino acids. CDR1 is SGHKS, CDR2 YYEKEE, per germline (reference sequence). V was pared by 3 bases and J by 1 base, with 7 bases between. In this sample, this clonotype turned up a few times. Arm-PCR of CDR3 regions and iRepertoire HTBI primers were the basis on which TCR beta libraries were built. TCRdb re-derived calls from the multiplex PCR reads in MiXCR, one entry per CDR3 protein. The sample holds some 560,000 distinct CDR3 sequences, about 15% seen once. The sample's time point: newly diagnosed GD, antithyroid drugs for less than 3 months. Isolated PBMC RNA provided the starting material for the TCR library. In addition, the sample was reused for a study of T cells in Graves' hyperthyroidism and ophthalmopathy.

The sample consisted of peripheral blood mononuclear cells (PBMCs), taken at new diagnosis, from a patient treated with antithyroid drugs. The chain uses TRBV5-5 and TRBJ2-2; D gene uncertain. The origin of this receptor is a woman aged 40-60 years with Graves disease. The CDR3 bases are TGTGCCAGCAGCTCCAGTCTGAACACCGGGGAGCTGTTTTTT. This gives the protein CASSSSLNTGELFF.